The sequence of this T cell receptor beta chain was determined in a study of shared clonotypes between healthy human individuals. Terminally differentiated effector memory CD45RA+ cells were excluded from the naive CD8 cells, which were CD45RO-negative and positively selected for CCR7. Generated by immunoSEQ multiplex PCR, the TCRdb table keeps only in-frame clones and is missing some. In the table there are nearly 2 million clones, about 95% of which are singletons. Germline CDR1 reads GTSNPN; CDR2 reads SVGIG (reference sequence). V lost 2 bases and J lost 3, with 14 bases in between. The CDR3 runs to 14 residues.

The sample taken for sequencing was naive CD8+ T cells sorted from blood. This receptor was taken from a man aged 18 to 30 in good health. This chain links TRBV30 with TRBJ2-7; D unclear. The DNA for the CDR3 is TGTGCCTGGAGTTTAGGCGGCCTCTACTACGAGCAGTACTTC. It translates to CAWSLGGLYYEQYF. The whole variable domain, filled in from reference TRBV30 and TRBJ2-7, reads SQTIHQWPATLVQPVGSPLSLECTVEGTSNPNLYWYRQAAGRGLQLLFYSVGIGQISSEVPQNLSASRPQDRQFILSSKKLLLSDSGFYLCAWSLGGLYYEQYFGPGTRLTVT.